The entry below describes one T cell receptor (beta chain). Antigen specificity is unknown. CDR3 size: 14 residues. Germline V gene lookup returns CDR1 MNHEY and CDR2 SVGAGI. Trimming removed 4 bases at V and 10 bases at J, with 17 bases between. These data come from a study of identical twins. Study findings and constraints: Beta out-of-frame sequences showed weaker excess twin sharing. Models predicted too little out-of-frame TCR alpha sharing in monozygotic twins.

TCRdb itself ran the 5' RACE reads through MiXCR, one entry per CDR3 protein. The table has about 550,000 distinct CDR3 sequences, around 22% seen once. This sample was also put to use in a study of yellow fever vaccine responses in identical twins.

The gene calls are TRBV6-5 and TRBJ2-1; a possible D gene is TRBD2 (6 bases). Material: CD4+ T cells sorted from blood. The receptor's source is a woman aged 18-29 years in good health. In nucleotides, the CDR3 is TGTGCCAGCAGTTCGAATAGCGGAGGGAGCGAGCAGTTCTTC. This translates into CASSSNSGGSEQFF.